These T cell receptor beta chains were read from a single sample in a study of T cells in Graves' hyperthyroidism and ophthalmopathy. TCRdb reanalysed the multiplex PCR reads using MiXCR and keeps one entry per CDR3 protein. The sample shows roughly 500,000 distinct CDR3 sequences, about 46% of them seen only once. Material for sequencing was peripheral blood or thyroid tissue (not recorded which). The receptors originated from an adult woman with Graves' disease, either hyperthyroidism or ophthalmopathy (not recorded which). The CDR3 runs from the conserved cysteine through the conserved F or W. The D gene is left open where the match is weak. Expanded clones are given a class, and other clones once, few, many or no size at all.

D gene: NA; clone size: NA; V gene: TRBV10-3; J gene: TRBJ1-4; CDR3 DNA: TGTGCCATCTCCGGAGTAGGGGCCGGTAATGAAAAACTGTTTTTT; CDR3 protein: CAISGVGAGNEKLFF
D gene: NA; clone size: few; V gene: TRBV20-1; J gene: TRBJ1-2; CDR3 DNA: TGCAGTGCAACCCCCGAGGGGGACTATGGCTACACCTTC; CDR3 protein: CSATPEGDYGYTF
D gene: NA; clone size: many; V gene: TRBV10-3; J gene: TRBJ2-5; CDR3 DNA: TGTGCCATCAGTGAGGGACAGAACCAAGAGACCCAGTACTTC; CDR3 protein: CAISEGQNQETQYF
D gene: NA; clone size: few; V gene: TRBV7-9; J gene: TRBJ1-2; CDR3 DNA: TGTGCCAGCAGCTCCAGGCCGGACTATGGCTACACCTTC; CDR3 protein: CASSSRPDYGYTF
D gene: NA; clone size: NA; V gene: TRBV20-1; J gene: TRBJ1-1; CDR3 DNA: TGCAGTGCTAGACCGGGACGGGTGAACACTGAAGCTTTCTTT; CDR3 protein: CSARPGRVNTEAFF
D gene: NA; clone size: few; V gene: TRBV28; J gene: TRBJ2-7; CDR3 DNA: TGTGCCAGCAGCAAGCAGATGTACGAGCAGTACTTC; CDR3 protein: CASSKQMYEQYF
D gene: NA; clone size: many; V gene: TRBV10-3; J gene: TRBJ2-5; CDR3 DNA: TGTGCCATCAGTGAGGGGGGGCCTAAAGAGACCCAGTACTTC; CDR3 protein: CAISEGGPKETQYF
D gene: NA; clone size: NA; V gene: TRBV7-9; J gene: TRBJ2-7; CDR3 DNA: TGTGCCAGCAGCTTCCAGGACCGAAGCTACGAGCAGTACTTC; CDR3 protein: CASSFQDRSYEQYF
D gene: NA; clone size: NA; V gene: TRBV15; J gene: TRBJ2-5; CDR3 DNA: TGTGCCACCAGCAGAGCGGGAGAGGGGGTTTACTTC; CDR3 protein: CATSRAGEGVYF
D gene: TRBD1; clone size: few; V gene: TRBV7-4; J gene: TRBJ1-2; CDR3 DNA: TGTGCCAGCTCACCAACACCGGGACAGGCTAACTATGGCTACACCTTC; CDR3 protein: CASSPTPGQANYGYTF
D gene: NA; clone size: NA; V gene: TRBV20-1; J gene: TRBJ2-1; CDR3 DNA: TGCAGTGCTAGGGGACTGGACAGGTTTAACACTGAGCAGTTCTTC; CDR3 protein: CSARGLDRFNTEQFF
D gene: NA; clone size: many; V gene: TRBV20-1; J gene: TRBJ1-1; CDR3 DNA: TGCAGTGCCACCCCCATGACAGATATGAACACTGAAGCTTTCTTT; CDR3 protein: CSATPMTDMNTEAFF
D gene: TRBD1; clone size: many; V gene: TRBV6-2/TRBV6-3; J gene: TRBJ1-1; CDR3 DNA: TGTGCCAGCAGTATGACAGGGAGGGGGACTGAAGCTTTCTTT; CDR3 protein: CASSMTGRGTEAFF
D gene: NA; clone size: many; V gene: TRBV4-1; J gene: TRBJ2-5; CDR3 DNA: TGCGCCAGCAGCCATCAGGGAGGGGGCCAAGAGACCCAGTACTTC; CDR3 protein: CASSHQGGGQETQYF
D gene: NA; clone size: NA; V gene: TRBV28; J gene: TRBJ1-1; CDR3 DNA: TGTGCCAGCACCCACGGCGGAAGTGGGGAAGCTTTCTTT; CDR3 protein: CASTHGGSGEAFF